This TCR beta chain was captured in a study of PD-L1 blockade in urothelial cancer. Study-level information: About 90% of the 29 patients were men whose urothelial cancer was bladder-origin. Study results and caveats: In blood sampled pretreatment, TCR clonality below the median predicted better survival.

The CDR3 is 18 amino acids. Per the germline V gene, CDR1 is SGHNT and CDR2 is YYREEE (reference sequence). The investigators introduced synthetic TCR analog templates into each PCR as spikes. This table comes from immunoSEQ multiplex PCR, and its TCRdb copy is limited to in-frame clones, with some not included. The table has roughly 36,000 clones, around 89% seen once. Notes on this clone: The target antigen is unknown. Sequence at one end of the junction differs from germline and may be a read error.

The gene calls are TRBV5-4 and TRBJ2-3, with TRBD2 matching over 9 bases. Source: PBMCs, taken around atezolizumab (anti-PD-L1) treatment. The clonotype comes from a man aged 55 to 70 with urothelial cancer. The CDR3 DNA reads TGCGCCAGCAGCCAAGATCTCAGCGGGGGGCTTCTCACAGATACGCAGTATTTT. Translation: CASSQDLSGGLLTDTQYF.